This TCR beta chain was captured in a study of beta chain features in type 1 diabetes. The CDR3 length is 15 residues. Germline V gene lookup returns CDR1 SSHAT and CDR2 FNYEAQ (reference sequence). As to this clone: The junction differs from germline at one of its ends, possibly a read error.

Blood was drawn once from each donor into heparinised tubes. The draws averaged around 120 mL. The isolated RNA, all of it, was reverse transcribed, so expressed TCRB transcripts were what got sequenced. Repertoires were generated with immunoSEQ multiplex PCR, while TCRdb's copy carries only in-frame clones and drops some. The sample has more than 300,000 clones, less than 15% seen once. This chain links TRBV7-7 with TRBJ2-5, with D maybe TRBD1 (6 bases). This TCR was recovered from a woman under 30 in good health. The sample comprised naive CD4+ T cells from blood. The CDR3 nucleotides are TGTGCTAGCAGCTTAACGGGACACCTCCAAGAGACCCAGTACTTC. It translates to CASSLTGHLQETQYF.